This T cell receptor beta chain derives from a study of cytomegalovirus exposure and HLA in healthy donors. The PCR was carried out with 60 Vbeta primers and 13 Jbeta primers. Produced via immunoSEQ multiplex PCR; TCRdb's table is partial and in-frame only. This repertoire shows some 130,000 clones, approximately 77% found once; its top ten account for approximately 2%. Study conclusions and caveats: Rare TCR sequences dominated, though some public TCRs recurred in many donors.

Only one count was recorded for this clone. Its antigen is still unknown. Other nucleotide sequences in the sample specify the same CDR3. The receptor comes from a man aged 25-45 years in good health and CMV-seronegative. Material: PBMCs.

The CDR3 DNA follows: TGTGCCAGCAGACAGGGGAGTCAGCCCCAGCATTTT. It translates to CASRQGSQPQHF. This chain joins TRBV6-5 and TRBJ1-5; 7 bases agree with TRBD1. The germline gives CDR1 MNHEY, CDR2 SVGAGI. This CDR3 comprises 12 residues. Unmatched junction bases numbered 2, after V lost 6 bases and J lost 6 bases.